This T cell receptor beta chain is drawn from a study of regulatory T cells in long-lasting Graves disease (TCRdb year 2021). Describing the broader study: Persistent Graves' disease was defined as antithyroid drug treatment for over 5 years with persistently positive TSH receptor autoantibodies. A total of roughly 35 samples underwent TCR sequencing: around 13 from persistent and around 20 from newly diagnosed Graves' disease patients. This study used TCR sequencing and RNA sequencing of peripheral blood to compare persistent Graves' disease patients against newly diagnosed Graves' disease patients. Persistent Graves' disease patients in the clinical cohort had taken antithyroid drugs for approximately 10 years on average. The study was registered as a clinical trial and conducted in China. The investigation overall reported the following: A larger number of public clonotypes was shared among persistent patients (2,741) than among newly diagnosed patients (around 970). Only the TCR beta chain was sequenced and analyzed. The authors noted that the small sample size was a limitation that may lower accuracy. TRBV28, TRBJ1-2 and TRBJ2-5 were preferentially used in persistent disease, while TRBV20-1 and TRBJ2-1 were favored in newly diagnosed disease. Peripheral blood alone was examined, since thyroid tissue, which constituted the primary lesion, could not be accessed. Compared with newly diagnosed patients, patients with persistent Graves' disease had lower TCR Shannon entropy and fewer highly expanded clones, which suggests clonal expansion.

To prepare the library, multiplex PCR was applied. The listed sequencing device is Illumina HiSeq 4000. To build TCR beta libraries, CDR3 regions were amplified by Arm-PCR using iRepertoire HTBI primers. PCR products were gel purified before sequencing. The study's own analysis went as follows. Gene usage analysis of CDR3 amino acid clonotypes used the approximately 62 TRBV and 12 to 15 TRBJ segments found across samples. Filtered high-quality paired reads were merged into contigs using COPE and FqMerger. Contigs were aligned with BLAST to IMGT TRBV, TRBD and TRBJ reference genes, and CDR3 was defined per IMGT. Any clonotype with a frequency above 0.1% was classified as a highly expanded clone. Shannon entropy served as the measure of repertoire diversity, while the Gini coefficient captured V-J evenness. Clonotypes shared by more than one individual were considered public. TCRdb's own reprocessing of the public reads used fastp at Q25 and MiXCR and kept productive beta chains. Merged by CDR3 protein, the rows form single entries marked with the most common genes and DNA. The V and J calls were determined by TCRdb, not by the authors. This sample has over 650,000 distinct CDR3 sequences in its table, and about 30% of those were observed once. Of the sample, 42% falls within the top ten clones.

What the time point label conveys for this sample: persistent/refractory GD, antithyroid drugs over 5 years with positive TRAb. For both TCR sequencing and RNA sequencing, RNA was extracted from PBMCs using TRIzol. Graves' disease was diagnosed according to American Thyroid Association guidelines. Recruitment of patients was carried out at an endocrinology department in Xi'an, China. From each patient, about 9 milliliters of peripheral blood was collected into an EDTA anticoagulant tube. Ficoll Paque Plus density gradient separation was used to isolate PBMCs, and no further T cell sorting was done. RNA quality was checked with an Agilent 2100 Bioanalyzer and agarose gel, and concentration with a NanoDrop 2000. The CDR3 runs 12 amino acids, cysteine and phenylalanine included. The read is trimmed to its CDR3 DNA, 36 bases read in frame from base 1. The germline V gene specifies ENHRY as CDR1 and SYGVKD as CDR2.

Details on this clonotype: Its antigen is unknown. A junction boundary mismatches the germline segment, possibly from a read error.

Sequencing used peripheral blood mononuclear cells (PBMCs), obtained when the disease was refractory, from a patient treated with antithyroid drugs. This clonotype originated in a female donor with Graves disease. The chain is encoded by TRBV10-3 joined to TRBJ1-1, with no confidently assigned D gene. Here the CDR3 is given as CAISESVGPPTF. In nucleotide form, the sequence is TGTGCCATCAGTGAGTCTGTAGGACCCCCCACTTTT.